Below are 9 T cell receptor beta chains sequenced from a single sample in a study of blood T cell repertoires in COVID-19. Some clones are missing from TCRdb's copy, which holds only in-frame ones; the method was immunoSEQ multiplex PCR. The sample lists 100,000 to 150,000 clones; roughly 90% were seen once. Input material: peripheral blood. The receptors were gathered from a man aged 50 to 60 with COVID-19, enrolled during active disease.

CDR3 in DNA: TGTGCCAGCAGCATAGCGGGCCTCTACAATGAGCAGTTCTTC. Amino acids: CASSIAGLYNEQFF. The gene calls are TRBV5-4 and TRBJ2-1; 7 positions agree with TRBD2. With V trimmed by 4 bases and J by 3 bases, 4 bases remained unmatched. CDR1 is SGHNT and CDR2 is YYREEE in the germline V gene (reference sequence). The CDR3 sequence is 14 residues long.

This rearrangement joins TRBV20-1 to TRBJ1-1; D ambiguous. Germline V lookup: CDR1 DFQATT, CDR2 SNEGSKA (reference sequence). The CDR3 is 9 residues long. The V end was cut by 6 bases, the J end by 7 bases, with 6 bases between. The CDR3 bases are TGCAGTGCCCCCTTTGAAGCTTTCTTT. It codes for CSAPFEAFF.

This chain joins TRBV24-1 and TRBJ1-2; 9 positions agree with TRBD1. Trimming took 6 bases from V and 4 from J; bases not matched to a gene: 11. This CDR3 comprises 16 residues. Germline assignment: CDR1 KGHDR and CDR2 SFDVKD. This CDR3 is CATSPTGGNPGYGYTF. CDR3 DNA sequence: TGTGCCACCAGTCCGACAGGGGGGAACCCTGGCTATGGCTACACCTTC.

The V call is TRBV30, the J call TRBJ1-1; 7 bases are shared with TRBD1. Germline CDR1 GTSNPN, CDR2 SVGIG (reference sequence). V lost 0 bases to trimming and J lost 6 bases; unmatched junction nucleotides: 7. CDR3 size: 14 residues. The DNA for the CDR3 is TGTGCCTGGAGTGTTGGACAGGTTTTTTCTGAAGCTTTCTTT. It translates to CAWSVGQVFSEAFF. The entire variable domain, with the rest obtained from reference TRBV30 and TRBJ1-1, is as follows: SQTIHQWPATLVQPVGSPLSLECTVEGTSNPNLYWYRQAAGRGLQLLFYSVGIGQISSEVPQNLSASRPQDRQFILSSKKLLLSDSGFYLCAWSVGQVFSEAFFGQGTRLTVV.

V is TRBV6-2 or TRBV6-3 and J is TRBJ1-1, with a weak D call TRBD1 (6 bases). This CDR3 is 15 amino acids long. The germline V gene encodes CDR1 MNHEY and CDR2 SVGEGT. V gave up 5 bases and J gave up 5 bases, with 18 bases separating them. The CDR3 sequence: CASSEIQGVGTEAFF. DNA of the CDR3: TGTGCCAGCAGTGAGATACAGGGCGTAGGGACTGAAGCTTTCTTT.

The chain couples TRBV6-5 to TRBJ2-5; 12 nucleotides match TRBD2. CDR1 is MNHEY, CDR2 SVGAGI, per germline. V trimming: 7 bases; J trimming: 4 bases; junction bases outside the gene matches: 4. The length of the CDR3 is 14 residues. CDR3 sequence: CASNPGLAGETQYF. The CDR3 DNA is TGTGCCAGCAACCCGGGACTAGCGGGAGAGACCCAGTACTTC.

The chain combines TRBV5-4 with TRBJ1-1, with 7 bases fitting TRBD1. Germline trimming cut 1 base from V and 2 bases from J; bases unmatched to any gene: 5. CDR3 length equals 15 residues. Germline CDR1 is SGHNT and CDR2 is YYREEE (reference sequence). CDR3 sequence: CASSLRQGDNTEAFF. The CDR3, as DNA: TGTGCCAGCAGCTTGAGACAGGGCGATAACACTGAAGCTTTCTTT.

This clone was seen a few times. The chain carries TRBV5-1 and TRBJ2-5; weak D call: TRBD1 (7 bases). The CDR3 totals 16 residues. V was clipped by 4 bases and J by 4 bases, with 20 bases between them. The germline V gene has CDR1 SGHRS and CDR2 YFSETQ. CDR3 region: CASSPGAQGGGETQYF. DNA for the CDR3: TGCGCCAGCAGCCCGGGGGCGCAGGGGGGAGGAGAGACCCAGTACTTC.

The CDR3 region has the DNA TGTGCCAGCAGTGGGACTAGCGGAGGCACAGATACGCAGTATTTT. Translated, it gives CASSGTSGGTDTQYF. This chain joins TRBV2 and TRBJ2-3; 10 nucleotides agree with TRBD2. Germline CDR1 is SNHLY and CDR2 is FYNNEI. CDR3 length: 15 amino acids. J was trimmed by 1 base and V by 4 bases; bases with no gene match: 2.